Below are 4 T cell receptor beta chains sequenced from a single sample in a study of technical replicates of blood from several donors. The assay was immunoSEQ multiplex PCR, and TCRdb's table has in-frame clones only and misses some. Of about 74,000 clones in the sample, around 95% are singletons; the top ten hold about 0.27%. The sample comprised T cells isolated from PBMCs. The receptors were sampled from a human donor in good health.

This clone has a single count. V usage is TRBV13 and J usage is TRBJ2-3; 9 positions match TRBD2. The CDR3 sequence is 14 residues long. Germline loops: CDR1 PRHDT, CDR2 FYEKMQ (reference sequence). V gave up 8 bases and J gave up 4 bases; unmatched junction bases: 7. Here the CDR3 DNA reads TGTGCCAGCGGGGATAGCGGGAGTCCAGATACGCAGTATTTT. Its translation is CASGDSGSPDTQYF.

The rearrangement links TRBV18 to TRBJ2-7, with a weak D call TRBD1 (5 bases). The CDR3 is 13 residues long. V lost 6 bases and J 3 bases, leaving 12 bases between the germline ends. Germline CDR1 reads KGHSH; CDR2 reads LQKENI. CDR3 bases: TGTGCCAGCTCGCACGACAGAAACTACGAGCAGTACTTC. This translates into CASSHDRNYEQYF.

V is TRBV10-1 and J is TRBJ2-2; 7 bases line up with TRBD1. The CDR3 is made up of 13 amino acids. Germline CDR1 and CDR2: WNHNN and SYGVQD (reference sequence). The junction had 1 base not matched to a gene; V was cut back by 8 bases and J by 1 base. The CDR3 region is CASRQGNTGELFF. The DNA of the CDR3 is TGCGCCAGCCGACAGGGGAACACCGGGGAGCTGTTTTTT.

V and J are TRBV28 and TRBJ1-1, with TRBD1 matching 10 bases. Per the germline V gene, CDR1 is MDHEN and CDR2 is SYDVKM. V gave up 8 bases and J gave up 9 bases; unmatched junction bases: 6. The CDR3 runs 12 residues. CDR3 sequence (DNA): TGTGCCAGCCGCGGACAGGGGGAAAAAGCTTTCTTT. It codes for CASRGQGEKAFF.